A single sample is the source of the 27 T cell receptor beta chains below, sequenced in a study of shared T cell receptors in the human thymus. Method: immunoSEQ multiplex PCR; TCRdb's copy keeps in-frame clones and lacks some. The data hold 540,000 or so clones, with 78% observed a single time. These same records also appear under a second study, on human thymus T cells.

Sequenced sample: thymocytes. These receptors all stem from a boy under three years old with a congenital heart defect.

The count of this clone is one. This chain joins TRBV9 and TRBJ2-7; the match to TRBD1 covers 8 bases. Germline V gene data show CDR1 as SGDLS and CDR2 as YYNGEE. V was pared by 2 bases and J by 2 bases, with 9 bases of the junction left unmatched. The CDR3 contains 16 residues. The chain's CDR3 is CASSVRPGQVTYEQYF. The CDR3 DNA follows: TGTGCCAGCAGCGTCCGACCGGGACAGGTGACCTACGAGCAGTACTTC. The variable domain in full, completed from reference TRBV9 and TRBJ2-7, reads DSGVTQTPKHLITATGQRVTLRCSPRSGDLSVYWYQQSLDQGLQFLIQYYNGEERAKGNILERFSAQQFPDLHSELNLSSLELGDSALYFCASSVRPGQVTYEQYFGPGTRLTVT.

This clone was seen a handful of times. The chain links TRBV9 to TRBJ2-3, with 16 bases identical to TRBD2. Germline V gene data show CDR1 as SGDLS and CDR2 as YYNGEE. The V and J ends lost 4 bases and 6 bases, in that order; junction bases with no gene match: 20. The CDR3 runs 21 residues. CDR3 region: CASSTPGLAGGPVGSGDTQYF. The CDR3 DNA reads as TGTGCCAGCAGCACCCCGGGACTAGCGGGAGGGCCAGTGGGGTCGGGGGATACGCAGTATTTT.

This rearrangement joins TRBV7-9 to TRBJ2-5; TRBD2 is a possible D gene (6 bases). This CDR3 region has 15 residues. Trimming removed 3 bases at V and 1 base at J, with 12 bases between. Germline lookup yields CDR1 SEHNR and CDR2 FQNEAQ (reference sequence). The CDR3 spells CASSFDRESQETQYF. CDR3 coding DNA: TGTGCCAGCAGCTTCGATCGGGAGAGCCAAGAGACCCAGTACTTC.

The rearrangement joins TRBV15 to TRBJ2-7, with 9 bases matching TRBD2. J was trimmed by 1 base and V by 9 bases; bases with no gene match: 16. CDR3 length: 17 amino acids. Germline V CDR1 and CDR2: LNHNV, YYDKDF (reference sequence). The CDR3 nucleotides read TGTGCCACGAGGTCTGGATTAGCGGGAGTAGGTTCCTACGAGCAGTACTTC. It is translated as CATRSGLAGVGSYEQYF. The variable domain in full, completed from reference TRBV15 and TRBJ2-7, reads DAMVIQNPRYQVTQFGKPVTLSCSQTLNHNVMYWYQQKSSQAPKLLFHYYDKDFNNEADTPDNFQSRRPNTSFCFLDIRSPGLGDTAMYLCATRSGLAGVGSYEQYFGPGTRLTVT.

This rearrangement joins TRBV2 to TRBJ1-1, with 7 bases aligning to TRBD1. Germline CDR1 SNHLY, CDR2 FYNNEI. CDR3 length equals 16 residues. The V gene end was trimmed by 8 bases and the J gene end by 4 bases; junction bases not matched to a gene: 16. The CDR3 loop reads CASGLEGAYIGTEAFF. The CDR3 region has the DNA TGTGCCAGCGGTCTAGAGGGGGCTTATATCGGCACTGAAGCTTTCTTT. The complete variable domain, with remaining parts taken from reference TRBV2 and TRBJ1-1, reads EPEVTQTPSHQVTQMGQEVILRCVPISNHLYFYWYRQILGQKVEFLVSFYNNEISEKSEIFDDQFSVERPDGSNFTLKIRSTKLEDSAMYFCASGLEGAYIGTEAFFGQGTRLTVV.

CDR3 nucleotides: TGTGCCAGCAACCCACCGGGACTAGCGGGAAGGGGTGGGGCCAACGTCCTGACTTTC. It translates to CASNPPGLAGRGGANVLTF. The chain employs TRBV2 and TRBJ2-6; 13 bases line up with TRBD2. The junction had 12 bases not matched to a gene; V was cut back by 7 bases and J by 3 bases. The CDR3 runs to 19 residues. Germline values: CDR1 SNHLY, CDR2 FYNNEI.

This clone was seen only a few times. V usage is TRBV4-3 and J usage is TRBJ2-7; 13 bases match TRBD2. CDR3 size: 19 residues. Germline V gene data show CDR1 as LGHNA and CDR2 as YSLEER. V gave up 0 bases and J gave up 3 bases; unmatched junction bases: 11. CDR3: CASSQDGPGLAGASYEQYF. The CDR3 coding sequence is TGCGCCAGCAGCCAAGATGGTCCCGGACTAGCGGGAGCAAGCTACGAGCAGTACTTC.

This clone appeared a single time. V is TRBV29-1 and J is TRBJ1-2; D unresolved. Trimming shortened V by 0 bases and J by 7 bases, and 6 bases separated the two germline ends. From germline, CDR1 is SQVTM and CDR2 ANQGSEA. The CDR3 is 11 amino acids. The CDR3 loop reads CSVEERRGYTF. Written as DNA, the CDR3 is TGCAGCGTTGAAGAGAGGCGTGGCTACACCTTC.

V gene TRBV5-1 combines with J gene TRBJ2-4; possibly TRBD2 for D (5 bases). V lost 0 bases, J lost 0 bases, and 10 bases lay in between. This CDR3 has 16 residues. Germline lookup yields CDR1 SGHRS and CDR2 YFSETQ. The CDR3 region is CASSLGRREAKNIQYF. The DNA of the CDR3 is TGCGCCAGCAGCTTGGGCCGCCGGGAAGCCAAAAACATTCAGTACTTC.

V and J are TRBV30 and TRBJ1-1; no clear D. This CDR3 is 12 amino acids long. CDR1 and CDR2 (germline): GTSNPN, SVGIG (reference sequence). Trimming cost V 2 bases and J 8 bases, with 12 bases left between them. CDR3 bases: TGTGCCTGGAGTCCGGGTTTCGCCGAAGCTTTCTTT. This encodes CAWSPGFAEAFF.

This chain connects TRBV27 to TRBJ2-7; the D gene is possibly TRBD2 (6 bases). The CDR3 is 13 residues long. V was shortened by 6 bases and J by 2 bases, with 11 bases between the two germline ends. The germline gives CDR1 MNHEY, CDR2 SMNVEV (reference sequence). CDR3 region: CASSLPGAYEQYF. CDR3 bases: TGTGCCAGCAGCCTACCGGGGGCCTACGAGCAGTACTTC.

The rearrangement joins TRBV4-3 to TRBJ2-2; no clear D. This CDR3 is 16 amino acids long. Trimming shortened V by 1 base and J by 0 bases, and 9 bases separated the two germline ends. Germline CDR1 reads LGHNA; CDR2 reads YSLEER. For the CDR3, the DNA is TGCGCCAGCAGCCAAGCAGCGCGGACGAACACCGGGGAGCTGTTTTTT. This gives the protein CASSQAARTNTGELFF.

This chain links TRBV7-9 with TRBJ2-5, with a weak D call TRBD2 (7 bases). The CDR3 spans 16 residues. V shed 3 bases and J shed 3 bases, with 17 bases lying between them. The germline V gene has CDR1 SEHNR and CDR2 FQNEAQ (reference sequence). The CDR3: CASSFKPGGFEETQYF. CDR3 sequence (DNA): TGTGCCAGCAGCTTCAAACCGGGGGGCTTTGAAGAGACCCAGTACTTC.

This chain joins TRBV7-9 and TRBJ1-2; D may be TRBD1 (6 bases). The ends were cut back, 4 bases at V and 2 bases at J, with 8 bases in the middle. Germline CDR1 is SEHNR and CDR2 is FQNEAQ (reference sequence). This CDR3 contains 13 residues. CDR3 sequence (DNA): TGTGCCAGCAGCTGGACAGCCAACTATGGCTACACCTTC. This sequence encodes CASSWTANYGYTF.

This chain uses TRBV10-3 with TRBJ2-3, with D tentatively TRBD2 (6 bases). This CDR3 is 16 amino acids long. Germline CDR1 and CDR2: ENHRY and SYGVKD. V lost 3 bases and J 2 bases, leaving 15 bases between the germline ends. This CDR3 reads CAISEGSLRDTDTQYF. As DNA, the CDR3 is TGTGCCATCAGTGAAGGTTCACTGCGGGACACAGATACGCAGTATTTT.

The V gene is TRBV4-1, the J gene TRBJ2-5; possibly TRBD1 for D (6 bases). There are 17 residues in the CDR3. Germline CDR1 and CDR2: MGHRA and YSYEKL. V dropped 4 bases and J dropped 2 bases, with 20 bases sitting between them. The CDR3 DNA follows: TGCGCCAGCAGCCTGACCCGAGGGGGACCTCCTCAAGAGACCCAGTACTTC. Protein product: CASSLTRGGPPQETQYF.

The rearrangement links TRBV27 to TRBJ1-1; 9 bases are shared with TRBD1. The CDR3 covers 16 residues. The V segment lost 1 base and the J segment 4 bases; nucleotides outside the gene matches: 7. In germline, CDR1 is MNHEY, CDR2 SMNVEV (reference sequence). In nucleotides, the CDR3 is TGTGCCAGCAGTTTATTCCCACAGGGGGCAGGCACTGAAGCTTTCTTT. Protein product: CASSLFPQGAGTEAFF.

The V and J genes are TRBV28 and TRBJ1-1, with 7 bases matching TRBD1. Unmatched junction bases numbered 3, after V lost 5 bases and J lost 9 bases. The germline gives CDR1 MDHEN, CDR2 SYDVKM. The CDR3 totals 11 residues. CDR3: CASSTTGKAFF. In nucleotides, the CDR3 is TGTGCCAGCAGTACGACAGGGAAAGCTTTCTTT.

The chain uses TRBV11-2 and TRBJ2-7; maybe TRBD1 (6 bases). The CDR3 runs 12 residues. Trimming removed 7 bases at V and 7 bases at J, with 14 bases between. Per the germline V gene, CDR1 is SGHAT and CDR2 is FQNNGV. The CDR3 DNA is TGTGCCAGCACCCCACCCAGGGGAGAGCAGTACTTC. Translating it yields CASTPPRGEQYF. The full variable domain, completed using reference TRBV11-2 and TRBJ2-7, is EAGVAQSPRYKIIEKRQSVAFWCNPISGHATLYWYQQILGQGPKLLIQFQNNGVVDDSQLPKDRFSAERLKGVDSTLKIQPAKLEDSAVYLCASTPPRGEQYFGPGTRLTVT.

The chain is built from TRBV5-6 and TRBJ2-1, with 7 bases fitting TRBD2. V shed 1 base, J shed 0 bases, and the junction held 7 bases outside the gene matches. Germline-derived CDR1 and CDR2 are SGHDT and YYEEEE. The CDR3 is 17 residues long. CDR3 sequence (DNA): TGTGCCAGCAGCTTGTTCCTAGCGGCCCGCTCCTACAATGAGCAGTTCTTC. Translation gives CASSLFLAARSYNEQFF.

The V gene is TRBV5-1, the J gene TRBJ2-7; the match to TRBD2 covers 9 bases. CDR1 is SGHRS, CDR2 YFSETQ, per germline. Unmatched junction bases numbered 8, after V lost 4 bases and J lost 3 bases. The CDR3 sequence is 15 residues long. The CDR3 sequence: CASSGRLAGLYEQYF. The CDR3 DNA reads as TGCGCCAGCAGCGGACGCCTAGCGGGACTCTACGAGCAGTACTTC.

The gene calls are TRBV4-1 and TRBJ2-5; possible D gene TRBD1, 5 bases. Germline CDR1 reads MGHRA; CDR2 reads YSYEKL. V was trimmed by 4 bases and J by 5 bases, leaving 17 bases between them. The CDR3 is 15 amino acids. CDR3 protein: CASSPRRRVGETQYF. The CDR3 DNA follows: TGCGCCAGCAGCCCAAGACGCAGGGTTGGGGAGACCCAGTACTTC.

The V call is TRBV5-1, the J call TRBJ1-1; TRBD1 matches at 11 bases. Germline CDR1 is SGHRS and CDR2 is YFSETQ. The CDR3 has 15 residues. V dropped 4 bases and J dropped 1; count of bases not matched to a gene: 3. The CDR3 here is CASSIGQGANTEAFF. The CDR3, as DNA: TGCGCCAGCAGCATAGGACAGGGGGCGAACACTGAAGCTTTCTTT.

CDR3 nucleotide sequence: TGTGCCAGCAGCTTGCCCTCCGGGTTCTATGGCTACACCTTC. It translates to CASSLPSGFYGYTF. The chain employs TRBV5-8 and TRBJ1-2; the D is unclear. The CDR3 spans 14 residues. The germline CDR1 and CDR2 sequences are SGHTS and YDEGEE. The V end lost 1 base, the J end lost 4 bases, and 11 bases lay between the germline ends.

The chain is built from TRBV7-8 and TRBJ1-5, with D possibly matching TRBD1 (5 bases). V was trimmed by 5 bases and J by 2 bases, leaving 22 bases between them. This CDR3 is 18 amino acids long. Germline V CDR1 and CDR2: SGHVS, FQNEAQ. In DNA, the CDR3 is TGTGCCAGCAGCCCTAGTGGGGCAGGGCCGTTTGGCAATCAGCCCCAGCATTTT. Protein sequence: CASSPSGAGPFGNQPQHF.

This clone was seen only a few times. V is TRBV10-2 and J is TRBJ2-3; 15 nucleotides match TRBD2. V lost 8 bases and J lost 1; bases outside the gene matches: 7. The CDR3 spans 17 residues. Germline V lookup: CDR1 WSHSY, CDR2 SAAADI. CDR3 sequence (DNA): TGCGCCAGCTCGGGGACTAGCGGGAGGAAGGGCACAGATACGCAGTATTTT. Translated, it gives CASSGTSGRKGTDTQYF.

This chain joins TRBV5-4 and TRBJ2-3; D is unclear. V was pared by 4 bases and J by 3 bases, with 6 bases between. Germline CDR1 reads SGHNT; CDR2 reads YYREEE (reference sequence). This CDR3 is 12 amino acids long. The CDR3 nucleotides are TGTGCCAGCAGCCCAGAAACAGATACGCAGTATTTT. It encodes CASSPETDTQYF.